This T cell receptor beta chain was obtained from a study of CD8 T cell repertoires and HIV-1 epitope variants. Notes on the study in general: Of eight to ten antigen-specific beta clonotypes, six appeared to cross-react with escape variants.

TCR beta CDR3 was sequenced at survey depth on immunoSEQ. The method was immunoSEQ multiplex PCR; TCRdb's version includes in-frame clones alone and lacks a portion of them. The profile shows nearly 5,000 clones, 50% to 70% of them singletons. This clone was counted a few times. No antigen is known for it. Germline-derived CDR1 and CDR2 are SGHDT and YYEEEE. The CDR3 runs 13 residues. Trimming removed 4 bases at V and 4 bases at J, with 11 bases between. Sequences were obtained from cultured CD8+ T cells derived from PBMCs. The receptor was isolated from a male donor with HIV. The gene calls are TRBV5-6 and TRBJ1-1, with D unclear. CDR3 nucleotide sequence: TGTGCCAGCAGCCAAGGAGAGGGCACTGAAGCTTTCTTT. This codes for CASSQGEGTEAFF. The entire variable domain, with the rest obtained from reference TRBV5-6 and TRBJ1-1, is as follows: DAGVTQSPTHLIKTRGQQVTLRCSPKSGHDTVSWYQQALGQGPQFIFQYYEEEERQRGNFPDRFSGHQFPNYSSELNVNALLLGDSALYLCASSQGEGTEAFFGQGTRLTVV.